The 10 T cell receptor beta chains reported below all come from one sample, sequenced in a study of shared clonotypes between healthy human individuals. The table came from immunoSEQ multiplex PCR; TCRdb's copy has only in-frame clones and leaves some out. This table holds fewer than 3 million clones, approximately 90% found once. The sequenced sample consisted of naive CD4+ T cells from PBMCs. Subset indicated: CD45RA+ positively selected. The receptors originated from a man between 18 and 29 years old in good health. Some clones in this sample may be carry-over from other donors' samples.

The CDR3 sequence is CASSWIKARMDEQFF. The CDR3 DNA is TGTGCCAGCAGTTGGATTAAGGCTAGGATGGATGAGCAGTTCTTC. This sequence joins TRBV28 and TRBJ2-1; D not certain. From germline, CDR1 is MDHEN and CDR2 SYDVKM. V gave up 4 bases and J gave up 8 bases, with 18 bases separating them. The CDR3 covers 15 residues.

This clone turned up a few times. The chain couples TRBV11-3 to TRBJ1-2; TRBD1 is a possible D gene (5 bases). V dropped 1 base and J dropped 7 bases, with 7 bases sitting between them. This CDR3 is built from 12 residues. From germline, CDR1 is SGHNT and CDR2 YENEEA. The CDR3 is CASSLGGVGYTF. The CDR3 DNA reads TGTGCCAGCAGCTTAGGAGGGGTTGGCTACACCTTC.

The chain couples TRBV9 to TRBJ2-7; 7 bases map to TRBD2. The CDR3 has 16 residues. Germline lookup yields CDR1 SGDLS and CDR2 YYNGEE. The V gene end was trimmed by 2 bases and the J gene end by 3 bases; junction bases not matched to a gene: 11. The CDR3 sequence is CASSVRPGGSFYEQYF. In DNA, the CDR3 is TGTGCCAGCAGCGTGAGGCCTGGCGGGAGTTTCTACGAGCAGTACTTC.

The CDR3 sequence: CASRLRGLRSNQPQHF. The CDR3 DNA follows: TGTGCCAGCAGGCTTAGAGGGTTAAGGAGCAATCAGCCCCAGCATTTT. This sequence joins TRBV28 and TRBJ1-5; no clear D. The ends were cut back, 6 bases at V and 1 base at J, with 16 bases in the middle. Germline loops: CDR1 MDHEN, CDR2 SYDVKM. CDR3 length: 16 residues.

This clone was seen a handful of times. The junction and the germline gene differ at one end; a read error may be behind it. The rearrangement links TRBV2 to TRBJ1-5; perhaps TRBD1 as D (6 bases). The CDR3 contains 8 residues. CDR1 is SNHLY, CDR2 FYNNEI, per germline. The CDR3 reads CASSDGTW. The CDR3 nucleotides read TGTGCCAGCAGTGACGGGACATGG. Complete variable domain (other parts from reference TRBV2 and TRBJ1-5): EPEVTQTPSHQVTQMGQEVILRCVPISNHLYFYWYRQILGQKVEFLVSFYNNEISEKSEIFDDQFSVERPDGSNFTLKIRSTKLEDSAMYFCASSDGTWGDGTRLSIL.

The J gene is TRBJ2-1, the V gene TRBV5-1, with a tentative D call TRBD2 (6 bases). Germline V CDR1 and CDR2: SGHRS, YFSETQ. The CDR3 runs 19 residues. V was cut by 0 bases and J by 0 bases, with 19 bases left in between. The CDR3 here is CASSLGGGWDRLSYNEQFF. CDR3 bases: TGCGCCAGCAGCTTGGGTGGAGGGTGGGATCGGCTCTCCTACAATGAGCAGTTCTTC.

As for this clone: The same CDR3 also results from other DNA sequences found in this sample. The gene calls are TRBV10-3 and TRBJ2-1; D unclear. The V end was cut by 0 bases, the J end by 4 bases, with 10 bases between. Per germline, CDR1 ENHRY and CDR2 SYGVKD. The CDR3 is 15 residues long. The CDR3 region has the DNA TGTGCCATCAGTGAGTCAGGTGGACCTTACAATGAGCAGTTCTTC. This translates into CAISESGGPYNEQFF.

The chain recombines TRBV30 with TRBJ2-7, with D maybe TRBD2 (6 bases). The CDR3 has 13 residues. Trimming stripped 4 bases from V and 6 bases from J, with 16 bases between. Germline V gene lookup returns CDR1 GTSNPN and CDR2 SVGIG (reference sequence). DNA for the CDR3: TGTGCCTGGACTCCGGGACTTCGCGCCGAGCAGTACTTC. Amino acids: CAWTPGLRAEQYF.

In the case of this clone: Within the sample, other DNA sequences also encode this same CDR3. The chain employs TRBV5-1 and TRBJ2-3; the D gene is possibly TRBD1 (5 bases). CDR3 length equals 12 residues. Germline CDR1 SGHRS, CDR2 YFSETQ. Trimming shortened V by 0 bases and J by 6 bases, and 5 bases separated the two germline ends. Here the CDR3 reads CASSLDRDTQYF. CDR3 nucleotide sequence: TGCGCCAGCAGCTTGGACAGGGATACGCAGTATTTT. The whole variable domain, remainder taken from reference TRBV5-1 and TRBJ2-3, is KAGVTQTPRYLIKTRGQQVTLSCSPISGHRSVSWYQQTPGQGLQFLFEYFSETQRNKGNFPGRFSGRQFSNSRSEMNVSTLELGDSALYLCASSLDRDTQYFGPGTRLTVL.

This chain joins TRBV7-9 and TRBJ2-3; D remains unclear. This CDR3 spans 14 amino acids. Trimming cost V 5 bases and J 4 bases, with 13 bases left between them. The germline V gene encodes CDR1 SEHNR and CDR2 FQNEAQ (reference sequence). The CDR3 DNA follows: TGTGCCAGCAGCCCCTTAACCCTCGCAGATACGCAGTATTTT. This encodes CASSPLTLADTQYF.